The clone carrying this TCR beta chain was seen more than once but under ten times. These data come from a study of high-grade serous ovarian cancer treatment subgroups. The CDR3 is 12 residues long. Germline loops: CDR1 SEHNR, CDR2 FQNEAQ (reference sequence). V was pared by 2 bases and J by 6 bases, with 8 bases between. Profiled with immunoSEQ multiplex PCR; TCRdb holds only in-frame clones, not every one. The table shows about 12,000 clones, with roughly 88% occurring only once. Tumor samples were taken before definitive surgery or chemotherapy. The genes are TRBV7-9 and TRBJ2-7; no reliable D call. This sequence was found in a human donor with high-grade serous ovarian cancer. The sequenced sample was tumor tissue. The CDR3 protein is CASSLMRTEQYF. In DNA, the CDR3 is TGTGCCAGCAGCTTAATGCGGACCGAGCAGTACTTC.